The subject of this entry is one T cell receptor (beta chain). The antigen remains undetermined. Generated by immunoSEQ multiplex PCR, the TCRdb table keeps only in-frame clones and is missing some. The data contain 60,000 to 75,000 clones, 80% of them singletons. The sample is drawn from a study of OX40 agonist ivuxolimab in advanced cancers. Overall study findings and caveats: It was also the case that some nonresponders had low normalized T-cell clonal expansion.

Germline V gives CDR1 KGHSH, CDR2 LQKENI. Trimming pared 2 bases from V and 0 bases from J, leaving 11 bases between. This CDR3 region has 17 residues. The source material was CD4+ or CD8+ T cells sorted from blood, sampled in a trial of the OX40 agonist ivuxolimab. The sequence was obtained from an adult with an advanced solid tumor such as melanoma, head and neck, liver or kidney cancer. This rearrangement joins TRBV18 to TRBJ2-6, with D unclear. CDR3 region: CASSPVPDVSGANVLTF. The DNA for the CDR3 is TGTGCCAGCTCACCAGTTCCCGACGTCTCTGGGGCCAACGTCCTGACTTTC.